This entry is about one T cell receptor (beta chain). Its antigen remains unknown. These data originate in a study of OX40 agonist ivuxolimab in advanced cancers. Study information: Treatment of patients was with ivuxolimab, an agonistic anti-OX40 (CD134) antibody.

The CDR3 loop spans 13 amino acids. V was clipped by 3 bases and J by 4 bases, with 6 bases between them. Germline CDR1 reads SEHNR; CDR2 reads FQNEAQ (reference sequence). Study-wide results and limits: CD8+ T cells averaged more expanded clones than CD4+.

The protocol was immunoSEQ multiplex PCR, while the TCRdb copy is restricted to in-frame clones and leaves out a portion. The sample lists about 80,000 clones, roughly four fifths occurring once. The chain joins TRBV7-9 to TRBJ1-4; D perhaps matches TRBD1 (5 bases). The starting material was CD4+ or CD8+ T cells sorted from blood, obtained in a trial of the OX40 agonist ivuxolimab. The sequence came from an adult with an advanced solid tumor such as melanoma, head and neck, liver or kidney cancer. The CDR3 region is CASSFQGNEKLFF. CDR3 nucleotide sequence: TGTGCCAGCAGCTTCCAGGGTAATGAAAAACTGTTTTTT.